This TCR beta chain was sequenced for a study of T cell repertoires in cytomegalovirus infection. Across the study: Matching HLA type and CMV infection were both indicated by public TCR beta signatures.

The CDR3 is made up of 15 amino acids. Germline V gene sequence: CDR1 SNHLY, CDR2 FYNNEI. Whole-study findings and limits: Cumulative public TCR beta family frequency identified CMV carriers with the relevant HLA. Dominating the ex vivo response were TCR beta clonotypes that were CMV-specific and HLA-C-restricted.

One entry per CDR3 protein, called by TCRdb with MiXCR from the reads. The sample holds roughly 630,000 distinct CDR3 sequences, less than 25% seen once. A remark on this clonotype: Its antigen is not identified. One junction end disagrees with the germline gene, perhaps due to a read error.

Material: CD8+ T cells from PBMCs. The chain has TRBV2 and TRBJ2-7, with D perhaps matching TRBD1 (6 bases). The sequence was obtained from a human donor in good health (CMV status not recorded). Some clones in this sample may be carry-over from other donors' samples. The DNA for the CDR3 is TGTGCCAGCAGTTTAGCAGGACAGCCCACCTACGAGCAGCACTTC. Translating gives CASSLAGQPTYEQHF.